This T cell receptor (beta chain) was sequenced during a study of response to subunit inactivated influenza vaccine. A single record per CDR3 protein comes from TCRdb applying MiXCR to the RT-PCR reads. The profile shows hundreds of thousands of distinct CDR3 sequences, about 11% of them singletons. Germline V gene data show CDR1 as SGHDT and CDR2 as YYEEEE. The CDR3 has 14 residues. J was trimmed by 5 bases and V by 3 bases; bases with no gene match: 6. This TCR was recovered from a man aged 50-59 years who received an inactivated influenza vaccine. Sequencing used PBMCs from blood, obtained on the day of vaccination. This chain links TRBV5-6 with TRBJ2-7; 9 nucleotides align to TRBD1. DNA for the CDR3: TGTGCCAGCAGCTGGGGGACAGGGTTCCACGAGCAGTACTTC. This sequence encodes CASSWGTGFHEQYF.